The 22 T cell receptor beta chains in this list originate from one sample, sequenced in a study of OX40 agonist ivuxolimab in advanced cancers. The table came from immunoSEQ multiplex PCR; TCRdb's copy has only in-frame clones and leaves some out. Altogether about 68,000 clones are present, 80% to 90% being singletons, with the ten largest covering around 1.5%. This sample comprised CD4+ or CD8+ T cells sorted from blood, obtained in a trial of the OX40 agonist ivuxolimab. These receptors were collected from an adult with an advanced solid tumor such as melanoma, head and neck, liver or kidney cancer.

This clone was picked up one time. The chain combines TRBV5-6 with TRBJ1-6; D gene unclear. Germline-derived CDR1 and CDR2 are SGHDT and YYEEEE. This CDR3 has 14 residues. Trimming removed 1 base at V and 10 bases at J, with 12 bases between. In nucleotides, the CDR3 is TGTGCCAGCAGCTTGCGAGGGAGAGACTCACCCCTCCACTTT. Amino acid sequence: CASSLRGRDSPLHF. The full variable domain, rest sourced from reference TRBV5-6 and TRBJ1-6, is DAGVTQSPTHLIKTRGQQVTLRCSPKSGHDTVSWYQQALGQGPQFIFQYYEEEERQRGNFPDRFSGHQFPNYSSELNVNALLLGDSALYLCASSLRGRDSPLHFGNGTRLTVT.

This clone turned up a few times. V usage is TRBV27 and J usage is TRBJ1-5; D is uncertain. CDR1 and CDR2 (germline): MNHEY, SMNVEV (reference sequence). This CDR3 has 15 residues. The V end was cut by 6 bases, the J end by 1 base, with 13 bases between. This chain's CDR3 is CASSHMEDSNQPQHF. Written as DNA, the CDR3 is TGTGCCAGCAGCCATATGGAAGACAGCAATCAGCCCCAGCATTTT.

The V gene is TRBV28, the J gene TRBJ2-4; D not resolved. The CDR3 spans 11 residues. Germline V lookup: CDR1 MDHEN, CDR2 SYDVKM. With 10 bases removed from V and 3 bases from J, the gap between germline ends came to 7 bases. The CDR3 loop reads CATLGKNIQYF. In nucleotides, the CDR3 is TGTGCCACCCTAGGCAAAAACATTCAGTACTTC.

V gene TRBV5-5 combines with J gene TRBJ2-5; TRBD1 might be the D (5 bases). Germline V lookup: CDR1 SGHKS, CDR2 YYEKEE (reference sequence). Trimming pared 4 bases from V and 5 bases from J, leaving 24 bases between. This CDR3 is built from 17 residues. The CDR3 DNA sequence: TGTGCCAGCAGCCGCCGTCCGGGCAGGGCGGTGGGGGAGACCCAGTACTTC. This encodes CASSRRPGRAVGETQYF.

V is TRBV7-9 and J is TRBJ1-4, with a possible D match to TRBD1 (5 bases). In germline, CDR1 is SEHNR, CDR2 FQNEAQ (reference sequence). This CDR3 has 12 residues. The V and J ends lost 7 bases and 7 bases respectively, with 10 bases between them. The CDR3, as DNA: TGTGCCAGCACCCTGCAGGGTGAAAAACTGTTTTTT. Amino acids: CASTLQGEKLFF.

This clone was detected only a few times. The V and J genes are TRBV30 and TRBJ1-4; possibly TRBD1 for D (5 bases). The CDR3 covers 14 residues. Germline V gene sequence: CDR1 GTSNPN, CDR2 SVGIG (reference sequence). The ends were cut back, 0 bases at V and 7 bases at J, with 12 bases in the middle. The CDR3 protein is CAWSVAGGAEKLFF. CDR3 bases: TGTGCCTGGAGTGTCGCCGGGGGTGCTGAAAAACTGTTTTTT.

This sequence joins TRBV7-6 and TRBJ2-5; tentatively, D is TRBD2 (5 bases). Germline V gene data show CDR1 as SGHVS and CDR2 as FNYEAQ. The CDR3 is made up of 15 amino acids. The V gene lost 0 bases and the J gene lost 5 bases, with 13 bases spanning the gap. CDR3 nucleotide sequence: TGTGCCAGCAGCTTAGCGTCACTGCGGGCGGAGACCCAGTACTTC. Its protein is CASSLASLRAETQYF.

The chain is built from TRBV5-1 and TRBJ1-1, with D hard to call. V was shortened by 0 bases and J by 5 bases, with 8 bases between the two germline ends. This CDR3 comprises 13 residues. CDR1 is SGHRS and CDR2 is YFSETQ in the germline V gene. CDR3 amino acids: CASSLEDGTEAFF. In DNA form, the CDR3 reads TGCGCCAGCAGCTTGGAGGACGGGACTGAAGCTTTCTTT.

The rearrangement joins TRBV5-1 to TRBJ1-1; D might be TRBD1 (5 bases). V was cut by 1 base and J by 4 bases, with 14 bases left in between. CDR3 size: 15 residues. Germline CDR1 is SGHRS and CDR2 is YFSETQ. The CDR3 loop is CASSLRGRGLTEAFF. The CDR3, as DNA: TGCGCCAGCAGCTTGCGCGGTAGGGGCCTCACTGAAGCTTTCTTT.

V gene TRBV13 combines with J gene TRBJ2-1; TRBD2 aligns across 10 bases. Germline V gives CDR1 PRHDT, CDR2 FYEKMQ (reference sequence). The ends lost 1 base at V and 8 bases at J; junction bases unmatched: 11. The CDR3 runs 17 residues. The CDR3 reads CASSLDPGLASTHEQFF. The CDR3 DNA reads as TGTGCCAGCAGCTTAGACCCGGGACTAGCGAGTACCCATGAGCAGTTCTTC.

This chain connects TRBV28 to TRBJ1-1; TRBD1 might be the D (6 bases). The CDR3 contains 16 residues. Trimming shortened V by 6 bases and J by 9 bases, and 26 bases separated the two germline ends. Germline V CDR1 and CDR2: MDHEN, SYDVKM. CDR3 amino acids: CASSGSSPDRQFKAFF. Written as DNA, the CDR3 is TGTGCCAGCAGCGGCAGCAGTCCCGACAGGCAATTCAAAGCTTTCTTT.

The chain employs TRBV5-1 and TRBJ2-2; 13 positions match TRBD2. The length of the CDR3 is 17 residues. Germline CDR1 reads SGHRS; CDR2 reads YFSETQ. Trimming at V came to 4 bases and at J to 7 bases, leaving 10 bases not matched to a gene. The CDR3 reads CASSPRLAGGSFGELFF. In nucleotides, the CDR3 is TGCGCCAGCAGCCCTCGACTAGCGGGAGGTTCGTTCGGGGAGCTGTTTTTT. Full variable domain (rest looked up from reference TRBV5-1 and TRBJ2-2): KAGVTQTPRYLIKTRGQQVTLSCSPISGHRSVSWYQQTPGQGLQFLFEYFSETQRNKGNFPGRFSGRQFSNSRSEMNVSTLELGDSALYLCASSPRLAGGSFGELFFGEGSRLTVL.

V is TRBV9 and J is TRBJ2-5, with 7 bases aligning to TRBD1. Germline-derived CDR1 and CDR2 are SGDLS and YYNGEE. The trim removed 3 bases at V and 3 bases at J, leaving 5 bases unmatched. The CDR3 covers 14 residues. The CDR3 nucleotides read TGTGCCAGCAGCGAGGGGGCTTTGAAAGAGACCCAGTACTTC. Translating gives CASSEGALKETQYF.

The chain uses TRBV4-3 and TRBJ1-1; D ambiguous. CDR1 and CDR2 (germline): LGHNA, YSLEER. This CDR3 contains 16 residues. The V gene lost 0 bases and the J gene lost 6 bases, with 17 bases spanning the gap. CDR3 nucleotides: TGCGCCAGCAGCCAAGACCCTTTAGGCGGTAAGGCTGAAGCTTTCTTT. It specifies CASSQDPLGGKAEAFF.

V gene TRBV7-9 combines with J gene TRBJ2-5; TRBD2 matches at 10 bases. Per the germline V gene, CDR1 is SEHNR and CDR2 is FQNEAQ (reference sequence). This CDR3 has 16 residues. J was trimmed by 5 bases and V by 5 bases; bases with no gene match: 11. CDR3 bases: TGTGCCAGCAGCCGCAGCGGGGGGGCTTTGGAGGAGACCCAGTACTTC. The encoded protein is CASSRSGGALEETQYF.

The V and J genes are TRBV7-2 and TRBJ2-5, with 15 bases fitting TRBD2. The CDR3 spans 16 residues. Trimming at V came to 4 bases and at J to 2 bases, leaving 2 bases not matched to a gene. Germline loops: CDR1 SGHTA, CDR2 FQGNSA. The CDR3 loop reads CASSSGLAGGQETQYF. CDR3 nucleotides: TGTGCCAGCAGCTCCGGACTAGCGGGAGGGCAAGAGACCCAGTACTTC.

The chain carries TRBV2 and TRBJ2-3; the match to TRBD1 covers 10 bases. CDR3 length: 15 residues. The V gene's germline CDR1 is SNHLY and CDR2 FYNNEI. The V segment lost 4 bases and the J segment 3 bases; nucleotides outside the gene matches: 4. The CDR3 DNA reads TGTGCCAGCAGTGCCCCGGGACAGGGGACAGATACGCAGTATTTT. This sequence encodes CASSAPGQGTDTQYF.

V usage is TRBV6-4 and J usage is TRBJ2-1; TRBD2 matches at 7 bases. J gave up 6 bases and V 5 bases, and 16 bases lay outside the gene matches. The CDR3 is made up of 17 amino acids. The germline gives CDR1 MRHNA, CDR2 SNTAGT. For the CDR3, the DNA is TGTGCCAGCAGTCCCTCTTTAGCAGCGGGACTATCCAATGAGCAGTTCTTC. Translated, it gives CASSPSLAAGLSNEQFF.

This clone appeared once. The chain carries TRBV19 and TRBJ1-4; D is ambiguous. Trimming removed 1 base from V and 5 bases from J, with 17 bases in between. Germline V gene sequence: CDR1 LNHDA, CDR2 SQIVND (reference sequence). The CDR3 runs 17 residues. The DNA of the CDR3 is TGTGCCAGTAGTATAGCCGACGGACGGCCTACCAATGAAAAACTGTTTTTT. Translation: CASSIADGRPTNEKLFF.

The CDR3 loop reads CASSTDTSSYNSPLHF. The CDR3 DNA is TGTGCCAGTAGTACCGACACGAGCTCCTATAATTCACCCCTCCACTTT. The chain recombines TRBV19 with TRBJ1-6, with D unclear. Germline CDR1 LNHDA, CDR2 SQIVND (reference sequence). V dropped 4 bases and J dropped 0 bases, with 10 bases sitting between them. The CDR3 contains 16 residues. The complete variable domain, with remaining parts taken from reference TRBV19 and TRBJ1-6, reads DGGITQSPKYLFRKEGQNVTLSCEQNLNHDAMYWYRQDPGQGLRLIYYSQIVNDFQKGDIAEGYSVSREKKESFPLTVTSAQKNPTAFYLCASSTDTSSYNSPLHFGNGTRLTVT.

The gene calls are TRBV28 and TRBJ1-3, with a weak D call TRBD1 (5 bases). The length of the CDR3 is 17 residues. Trimming shortened V by 2 bases and J by 0 bases, and 14 bases separated the two germline ends. The germline CDR1 and CDR2 sequences are MDHEN and SYDVKM. Written as DNA, the CDR3 is TGTGCCAGCAGTTTAGATACAGGTTGGGGCTCTGGAAACACCATATATTTT. Its translation is CASSLDTGWGSGNTIYF.

The chain links TRBV5-1 to TRBJ2-5; tentative D call: TRBD2 (6 bases). The end of the DNA is better explained by TRBJ2-7, so the J call may be wrong. Germline CDR1 is SGHRS and CDR2 is YFSETQ. The CDR3 is 14 residues long. The CDR3 DNA reads TGCGCCAGCAGCCCGGGACTCTCCAGCTACGAGCAGTACTTC. Protein product: CASSPGLSSYEQYF.